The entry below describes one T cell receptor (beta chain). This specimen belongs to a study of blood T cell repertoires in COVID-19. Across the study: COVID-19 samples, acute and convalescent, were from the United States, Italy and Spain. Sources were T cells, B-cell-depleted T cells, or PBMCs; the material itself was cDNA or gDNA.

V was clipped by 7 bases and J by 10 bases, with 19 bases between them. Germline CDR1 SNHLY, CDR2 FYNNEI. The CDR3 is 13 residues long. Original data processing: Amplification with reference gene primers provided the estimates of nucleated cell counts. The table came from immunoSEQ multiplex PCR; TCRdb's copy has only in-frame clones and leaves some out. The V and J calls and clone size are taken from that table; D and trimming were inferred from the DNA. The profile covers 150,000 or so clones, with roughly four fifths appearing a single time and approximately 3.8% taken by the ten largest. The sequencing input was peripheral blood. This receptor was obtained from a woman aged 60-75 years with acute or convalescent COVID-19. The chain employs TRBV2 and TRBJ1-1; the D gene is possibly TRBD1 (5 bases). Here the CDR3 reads CASTDGQTETAFF. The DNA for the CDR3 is TGTGCCAGCACCGACGGTCAGACAGAAACAGCTTTCTTT.